Given below is one TCR beta chain in context. The record originates from a study of blood T cell repertoires in COVID-19. Losses at the gene ends were 1 base for V and 1 base for J; bases not matched to a gene: 4. In germline, CDR1 is SGHDT, CDR2 YYEEEE. CDR3 length equals 15 residues. The age range of participants was 18 to 89 years, with residence in under 30 US areas. Membership in each cohort depended on participant-reported clinical history. The assay was immunoSEQ multiplex PCR, and TCRdb's table has in-frame clones only and misses some. The sample contains almost 400,000 clones, 70% to 90% of which appear only once.

The chain is built from TRBV5-6 and TRBJ1-1, with 7 bases that match TRBD1. Sequencing input: PBMCs or T cells enriched from blood (not recorded which). This TCR derives from a woman aged 25 to 39 with acute COVID-19. The DNA for the CDR3 is TGTGCCAGCAGCTTGCCAGGGGGGAGGAACACTGAAGCTTTCTTT. Its protein is CASSLPGGRNTEAFF. Full variable domain (outside the CDR3, taken from reference TRBV5-6 and TRBJ1-1): DAGVTQSPTHLIKTRGQQVTLRCSPKSGHDTVSWYQQALGQGPQFIFQYYEEEERQRGNFPDRFSGHQFPNYSSELNVNALLLGDSALYLCASSLPGGRNTEAFFGQGTRLTVV.